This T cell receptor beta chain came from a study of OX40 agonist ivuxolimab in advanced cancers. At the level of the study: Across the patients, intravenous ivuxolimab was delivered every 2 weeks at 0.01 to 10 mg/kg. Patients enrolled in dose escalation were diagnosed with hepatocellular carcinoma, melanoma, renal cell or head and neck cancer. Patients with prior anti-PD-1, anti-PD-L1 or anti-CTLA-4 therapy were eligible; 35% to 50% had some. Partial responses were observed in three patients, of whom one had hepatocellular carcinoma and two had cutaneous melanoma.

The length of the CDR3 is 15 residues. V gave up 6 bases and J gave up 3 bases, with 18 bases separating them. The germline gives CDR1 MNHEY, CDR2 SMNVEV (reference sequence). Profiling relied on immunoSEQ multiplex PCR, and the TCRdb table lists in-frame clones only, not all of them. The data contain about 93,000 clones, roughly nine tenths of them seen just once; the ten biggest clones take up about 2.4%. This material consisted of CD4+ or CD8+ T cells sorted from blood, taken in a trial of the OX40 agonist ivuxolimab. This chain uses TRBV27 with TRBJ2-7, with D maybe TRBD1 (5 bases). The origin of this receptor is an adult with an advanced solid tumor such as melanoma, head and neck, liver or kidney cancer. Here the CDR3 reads CASRDGQTLFYEQYF. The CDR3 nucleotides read TGTGCCAGCAGGGACGGACAAACCCTCTTCTACGAGCAGTACTTC.